Below, 8 T cell receptor beta chains from the same sample are listed, as sequenced in a study of OX40 agonist ivuxolimab in advanced cancers. The repertoire was sequenced with immunoSEQ multiplex PCR; TCRdb's copy has only in-frame clones and lacks some. Of some 140,000 clones in the sample, about nine tenths were seen once. Sequenced material: CD4+ or CD8+ T cells sorted from blood, taken in a trial of the OX40 agonist ivuxolimab. The receptors derive from an adult with an advanced solid tumor such as melanoma, head and neck, liver or kidney cancer.

The genes are TRBV19 and TRBJ2-1, with a tentative D call TRBD1 (5 bases). CDR1 is LNHDA, CDR2 SQIVND, per germline (reference sequence). The CDR3 runs 17 residues. Trimming shortened V by 5 bases and J by 5 bases, and 22 bases separated the two germline ends. The CDR3 coding sequence is TGTGCCAGTAGTTTAACGCTACTACAGGACCTTAACAATGAGCAGTTCTTC. Its translation is CASSLTLLQDLNNEQFF.

The chain uses TRBV11-3 and TRBJ2-7, with TRBD2 as a possible D gene (5 bases). Looked up from germline, CDR1 is SGHNT and CDR2 is YENEEA. Trimming removed 5 bases at V and 6 bases at J, with 23 bases between. The CDR3 covers 16 residues. The CDR3 coding sequence is TGTGCCAGCAGCCCCCCCCCATCAGTGCGAGGACTCGAGCAGTACTTC. This codes for CASSPPPSVRGLEQYF.

The V and J genes are TRBV18 and TRBJ2-7, with D perhaps matching TRBD2 (5 bases). Germline V gene data show CDR1 as KGHSH and CDR2 as LQKENI. V lost 6 bases and J lost 4, with 28 bases in between. The CDR3 runs 18 residues. CDR3 region: CASSDPQSAALIWYEQYF. CDR3 coding DNA: TGTGCCAGCTCCGATCCCCAATCAGCGGCCTTAATTTGGTACGAGCAGTACTTC.

This clone has just one count. DNA of the CDR3: TGTGCCAGCAGCTTTGACCCCCAGTACGAGCAGTACTTC. Amino acids: CASSFDPQYEQYF. This chain connects TRBV14 to TRBJ2-7; the D is unclear. V lost 5 bases to trimming and J lost 4 bases, with 12 bases between them. Germline CDR1 is SGHDN and CDR2 is FVKESK. This CDR3 spans 13 amino acids.

The chain joins TRBV27 to TRBJ2-2; D unresolved. Germline CDR1 reads MNHEY; CDR2 reads SMNVEV (reference sequence). Trimming stripped 5 bases from V and 0 bases from J, with 7 bases between. There are 14 residues in the CDR3. The CDR3 DNA reads as TGTGCCAGCAGTCACCGGACGAACACCGGGGAGCTGTTTTTT. It is translated as CASSHRTNTGELFF.

This chain links TRBV18 with TRBJ2-5; D remains ambiguous. V dropped 0 bases and J dropped 3 bases, with 8 bases sitting between them. Germline V gives CDR1 KGHSH, CDR2 LQKENI. The length of the CDR3 is 14 residues. The CDR3 spells CASSPPLGKETQYF. The CDR3 nucleotides are TGTGCCAGCTCACCACCGTTGGGGAAAGAGACCCAGTACTTC.

This clone has a single count. The V gene is TRBV5-4, the J gene TRBJ2-5; 11 positions match TRBD1. This CDR3 has 16 amino acids. Germline CDR1 SGHNT, CDR2 YYREEE (reference sequence). V gave up 4 bases and J gave up 1 base; unmatched junction bases: 6. The CDR3 is CASSTGTGGAQETQYF. CDR3 nucleotide sequence: TGTGCCAGCAGCACCGGGACAGGGGGTGCCCAAGAGACCCAGTACTTC.

The chain uses TRBV7-8 and TRBJ2-7; TRBD1 aligns across 7 bases. After removal of 1 base from V and 0 bases from J, the junction contained 9 bases not matched to a gene. Germline V gives CDR1 SGHVS, CDR2 FQNEAQ. The CDR3 has 17 residues. CDR3 in amino acids: CASSLEFFGTVSYEQYF. CDR3 sequence (DNA): TGTGCCAGCAGCTTAGAATTCTTCGGGACAGTCTCCTACGAGCAGTACTTC.